A selection of T cell receptor beta chains follows, all from one sample in a study of blood T cell repertoires in COVID-19. Some clones are missing from TCRdb's copy, which holds only in-frame ones; the method was immunoSEQ multiplex PCR. Of about 220,000 clones listed, 80% to 90% were seen once; the top ten hold roughly 10%. Sequenced input: peripheral blood. The receptor source for this set is a man in his forties or fifties with active or convalescent COVID-19. Both conserved end residues are part of each CDR3. The order of the fields is clone size, D gene, V gene, J gene, CDR3 protein, CDR3 DNA. D genes are given only for firm matches. Clone size, where shown, is once, few, many, or a class for clones that have expanded.

size: few
D: TRBD1
V: TRBV3-1/TRBV3-2
J: TRBJ1-1
CDR3: CASSQVDRGRVNTEAFF
DNA: TGTGCCAGCAGCCAAGTGGACAGGGGGCGGGTGAACACTGAAGCTTTCTTT

size: NA
D: TRBD2
V: TRBV19
J: TRBJ2-5
CDR3: CASTPRGLAGIQETQYF
DNA: TGTGCCAGTACCCCGAGGGGACTAGCGGGAATCCAAGAGACCCAGTACTTC

size: NA
D: NA
V: TRBV14
J: TRBJ1-2
CDR3: CASSPYELQGGYTF
DNA: TGTGCCAGCAGCCCCTATGAACTGCAGGGGGGCTACACCTTC

size: NA
D: TRBD2
V: TRBV4-3
J: TRBJ2-1
CDR3: CASSPLTSGTGGEQFF
DNA: TGCGCCAGCAGCCCCCTGACTAGCGGGACTGGGGGTGAGCAGTTCTTC

size: NA
D: TRBD1
V: TRBV7-8
J: TRBJ1-5
CDR3: CASSFTGGGQPQHF
DNA: TGTGCCAGCAGCTTTACAGGGGGCGGGCAGCCCCAGCATTTT

size: NA
D: TRBD1
V: TRBV3-1/TRBV3-2
J: TRBJ2-7
CDR3: CASSQVQRQGDVEYF
DNA: TGTGCCAGCAGCCAAGTTCAGCGACAGGGGGATGTGGAGTACTTC

size: NA
D: TRBD1
V: TRBV7-6
J: TRBJ2-7
CDR3: CASSTDRGLPSYEQYF
DNA: TGTGCCAGCAGCACAGACAGGGGGCTTCCCTCCTACGAGCAGTACTTC

size: once
D: NA
V: TRBV19
J: TRBJ1-5
CDR3: CASSILETEWNQPQHF
DNA: TGTGCCAGTAGTATTCTTGAGACAGAGTGGAATCAGCCCCAGCATTTT

size: NA
D: TRBD1
V: TRBV5-1
J: TRBJ1-4
CDR3: CASSLGGQAGEKLFF
DNA: TGCGCCAGCAGCTTGGGGGGACAGGCCGGTGAAAAACTGTTTTTT

size: NA
D: NA
V: TRBV11-2
J: TRBJ1-6
CDR3: CASSKTVVPLHF
DNA: TGTGCCAGCAGCAAGACAGTCGTACCCCTCCACTTT

size: NA
D: TRBD1
V: TRBV10-3
J: TRBJ2-1
CDR3: CAIGTGGIDEQFF
DNA: TGTGCCATCGGGACAGGGGGGATCGATGAGCAGTTCTTC

size: few
D: NA
V: TRBV4-3
J: TRBJ2-5
CDR3: CASSQDWGWDNPTQYF
DNA: TGCGCCAGCAGCCAAGATTGGGGATGGGACAACCCAACCCAGTACTTC

size: few
D: NA
V: TRBV7-2
J: TRBJ2-1
CDR3: CASSLRAGISSYNEQFF
DNA: TGTGCCAGCAGCTTACGGGCGGGGATAAGCTCCTACAATGAGCAGTTCTTC

size: NA
D: NA
V: TRBV2
J: TRBJ1-6
CDR3: CASSPYRVVGYSPLHF
DNA: TGTGCCAGCAGTCCATACAGGGTGGTAGGATATTCACCCCTCCACTTT

size: NA
D: NA
V: TRBV28
J: TRBJ2-1
CDR3: CASTGVGDEQFF
DNA: TGTGCCAGCACCGGCGTTGGAGACGAGCAGTTCTTC

size: NA
D: NA
V: TRBV12-5
J: TRBJ2-2
CDR3: CASAGGPGELFF
DNA: TGTGCTAGTGCCGGGGGGCCCGGGGAGCTGTTTTTT

size: NA
D: TRBD1
V: TRBV4-3
J: TRBJ2-5
CDR3: CASSQGDRGGETQYF
DNA: TGCGCCAGCAGCCAAGGTGACAGGGGAGGCGAGACCCAGTACTTC

size: NA
D: TRBD1
V: TRBV7-8
J: TRBJ1-5
CDR3: CASSPRRDRGYQPQHF
DNA: TGTGCCAGCAGCCCCAGGCGGGACAGGGGATATCAGCCCCAGCATTTT

size: NA
D: TRBD1
V: TRBV19
J: TRBJ1-2
CDR3: CASKRTGDSYGYTF
DNA: TGTGCCAGTAAGAGGACAGGGGATTCCTATGGCTACACCTTC

size: NA
D: NA
V: TRBV18
J: TRBJ1-2
CDR3: CASSPVAGDAKGYTF
DNA: TGTGCCAGTTCTCCAGTGGCAGGGGACGCAAAGGGCTACACCTTC

size: few
D: NA
V: TRBV28
J: TRBJ2-1
CDR3: CASSLLSHEQFF
DNA: TGTGCCAGCAGTTTATTATCCCATGAGCAGTTCTTC

size: NA
D: TRBD2
V: TRBV18
J: TRBJ2-7
CDR3: CASSPGLALYEQYF
DNA: TGTGCCAGCTCACCTGGACTAGCTCTATACGAGCAGTACTTC

size: NA
D: NA
V: TRBV3-1/TRBV3-2
J: TRBJ1-1
CDR3: CASSPLRRSAEAFF
DNA: TGTGCCAGCAGCCCCTTAAGGCGCAGCGCTGAAGCTTTCTTT

size: NA
D: TRBD1
V: TRBV2
J: TRBJ1-5
CDR3: CASSWTGDQPQHF
DNA: TGTGCCAGCAGTTGGACAGGGGATCAGCCCCAGCATTTT

size: NA
D: NA
V: TRBV4-3
J: TRBJ1-2
CDR3: CASSQGRGSASYGYTF
DNA: TGCGCCAGCAGCCAAGGGAGGGGCAGTGCTTCCTATGGCTACACCTTC

size: NA
D: NA
V: TRBV3-1/TRBV3-2
J: TRBJ1-4
CDR3: CASSPGYLSGRSSNEKLFF
DNA: TGTGCCAGCAGCCCAGGATACCTAAGTGGGAGGTCCTCTAATGAAAAACTGTTTTTT

size: NA
D: NA
V: TRBV5-1
J: TRBJ1-2
CDR3: CASSLVDTDHHYGYTF
DNA: TGCGCCAGCAGCTTGGTTGACACAGACCACCACTATGGCTACACCTTC

size: once
D: NA
V: TRBV28
J: TRBJ2-1
CDR3: CASSLSGRREFF
DNA: TGTGCCAGCAGTTTGAGTGGGAGGAGGGAGTTCTTC

size: NA
D: TRBD1
V: TRBV19
J: TRBJ1-5
CDR3: CASSIPGTGVSNQPQHF
DNA: TGTGCCAGTAGTATTCCCGGGACAGGGGTTAGCAATCAGCCCCAGCATTTT

size: NA
D: NA
V: TRBV11-3
J: TRBJ1-5
CDR3: CASSYGCSNQPQHF
DNA: TGTGCCAGCAGCTACGGTTGTAGCAATCAGCCCCAGCATTTT

size: NA
D: NA
V: TRBV7-9
J: TRBJ1-4
CDR3: CASSLRGNEKLFF
DNA: TGTGCCAGCAGCTTACGGGGAAATGAAAAACTGTTTTTT

size: NA
D: NA
V: TRBV28
J: TRBJ1-6
CDR3: CASSPHGRGGFNSPLHF
DNA: TGTGCCAGCAGTCCACATGGTCGGGGGGGATTTAATTCACCCCTCCACTTT

size: few
D: NA
V: TRBV6-1
J: TRBJ1-5
CDR3: CASSERAQGMGQPQHF
DNA: TGTGCCAGCAGTGAAAGAGCACAGGGAATGGGTCAGCCCCAGCATTTT

size: NA
D: NA
V: TRBV7-2
J: TRBJ2-7
CDR3: CASSFLLLTGLSSYEQYF
DNA: TGTGCCAGCAGCTTCCTTTTGTTGACAGGCCTAAGCTCCTACGAGCAGTACTTC

size: NA
D: TRBD1
V: TRBV28
J: TRBJ1-5
CDR3: CASSLRDRNQPQHF
DNA: TGTGCCAGCAGTTTACGGGACAGGAATCAGCCCCAGCATTTT